Each of the 31 T cell receptor beta chains below was sequenced from the same sample in a study of Graves' ophthalmopathy and Graves' hyperthyroidism. Amplification of the TCR beta CDR3 regions used RNA transcripts (as template). A first-round RT-PCR used HTBI primers, followed by a second-round multiplex PCR. TCRdb passed the multiplex PCR reads through MiXCR, listing each CDR3 protein once. The data hold hundreds of thousands of distinct CDR3 sequences, with over 40% observed a single time. Sequenced material: peripheral blood. The source of these receptors is an adult man with Graves' ophthalmopathy.

The sample holds many counts of this clonotype. This chain uses TRBV25-1 with TRBJ2-5; possible D gene TRBD1, 6 bases. CDR1 is MGHDK and CDR2 is SYGVNS in the germline V gene. V shed 2 bases and J shed 1 base, with 14 bases lying between them. This CDR3 comprises 16 residues. CDR3 sequence reads: CASSEGSGASQETQYF. The DNA for the CDR3 is TGTGCCAGCAGTGAAGGGTCAGGGGCGAGCCAAGAGACCCAGTACTTC.

This clonotype occurred many times. The chain joins TRBV7-7 to TRBJ2-7, with 12 bases that match TRBD2. CDR3 length equals 16 residues. Per germline, CDR1 SSHAT and CDR2 FNYEAQ (reference sequence). The trim removed 4 bases at V and 3 bases at J, leaving 7 bases unmatched. This chain's CDR3 is CASSCPTSGRCYEQYF. The DNA of the CDR3 is TGTGCCAGCAGCTGCCCCACTAGCGGGAGGTGCTACGAGCAGTACTTC.

This chain uses TRBV20-1 with TRBJ2-7, with a weak D call TRBD2 (6 bases). The germline gives CDR1 DFQATT, CDR2 SNEGSKA (reference sequence). The CDR3 runs to 14 residues. V lost 6 bases, J lost 2 bases, and 17 bases lay in between. This CDR3 reads CSALWWEAPYEQYF. For the CDR3, the DNA is TGCAGTGCCCTTTGGTGGGAGGCCCCCTACGAGCAGTACTTC.

The chain combines TRBV29-1 with TRBJ1-2; a weak D match, TRBD1 (6 bases). The CDR3 has 12 residues. Germline values: CDR1 SQVTM, CDR2 ANQGSEA. Trimming left V 4 bases short and J 5 bases short, with 11 bases between. CDR3 bases: TGCAGCGTTGCGACAGGCGGGTATGGCTACACCTTC. Protein: CSVATGGYGYTF. The entire variable domain, with the rest obtained from reference TRBV29-1 and TRBJ1-2, is as follows: SAVISQKPSRDICQRGTSLTIQCQVDSQVTMMFWYRQQPGQSLTLIATANQGSEATYESGFVIDKFPISRPNLTFSTLTVSNMSPEDSSIYLCSVATGGYGYTFGSGTRLTVV.

The chain links TRBV29-1 to TRBJ1-2; D uncertain. The CDR3 extends over 11 amino acids. Germline lookup yields CDR1 SQVTM and CDR2 ANQGSEA. V lost 8 bases and J lost 0, with 7 bases in between. The CDR3 here is CSLPPNYGYTF. The CDR3 nucleotides read TGCAGCTTGCCACCTAACTATGGCTACACCTTC.

The sample holds a few counts of this clonotype. The gene calls are TRBV6-1 and TRBJ2-5; 8 bases are shared with TRBD1. Germline CDR1 MNHNS, CDR2 SASEGT. The CDR3 is made up of 17 amino acids. J lost 4 bases, V lost 5 bases, and 15 bases had no gene match. CDR3 region: CASSYGGRTGLGETQYF. CDR3 nucleotides: TGTGCCAGCAGTTACGGCGGTCGGACAGGGCTAGGAGAGACCCAGTACTTC.

The rearrangement joins TRBV29-1 to TRBJ2-6, with D maybe TRBD1 (5 bases). Trimming removed 4 bases from V and 5 bases from J, with 12 bases in between. The CDR3 loop spans 14 amino acids. Germline V CDR1 and CDR2: SQVTM, ANQGSEA. CDR3 amino acids: CSVAPKGRANVLTF. CDR3 DNA sequence: TGCAGCGTTGCCCCTAAGGGGCGGGCCAACGTCCTGACTTTC.

This chain uses TRBV12-5 with TRBJ1-5; possible D gene TRBD1, 6 bases. This CDR3 comprises 16 residues. Germline V gene sequence: CDR1 LGHNT, CDR2 FRNRAP. V gave up 3 bases and J gave up 0 bases, with 12 bases separating them. The CDR3 nucleotides read TGTGCTAGTGGTTTCAAGGGGACAAGTAGCAATCAGCCCCAGCATTTT. Residues: CASGFKGTSSNQPQHF.

For this clonotype: A single base separates this from a much larger clone, so it may be a read error. The chain links TRBV20-1 to TRBJ1-2; 8 positions agree with TRBD1. The trim removed 1 base at V and 12 bases at J, leaving 16 bases unmatched. CDR1 and CDR2 (germline): DFQATT, SNEGSKA (reference sequence). The length of the CDR3 is 15 residues. The CDR3 nucleotides are TGCAGTGCTAGAGCCGACAGGGGACAATCTATGATCGACACCTTC. It encodes CSARADRGQSMIDTF.

The chain is built from TRBV7-9 and TRBJ2-5; D is unresolved. The CDR3 is 11 residues long. The V gene lost 9 bases and the J gene lost 3 bases, with 8 bases spanning the gap. Per the germline V gene, CDR1 is SEHNR and CDR2 is FQNEAQ (reference sequence). CDR3 nucleotide sequence: TGTGCCAGTAACCGTAAAGAGACCCAGTACTTC. Translation gives CASNRKETQYF.

This clonotype was counted ten times or more. The chain combines TRBV7-9 with TRBJ1-6, with D tentatively TRBD1 (5 bases). Per germline, CDR1 SEHNR and CDR2 FQNEAQ (reference sequence). This CDR3 comprises 13 residues. Trimming took 8 bases from V and 8 from J, leaving 13 bases between them. CDR3 nucleotide sequence: TGTGCCAGCCGGGGGAGGGCCCATTCACCCCTCCACTTT. As protein: CASRGRAHSPLHF.

J is TRBJ1-3 and V is TRBV15; TRBD1 is a possible D gene (6 bases). This CDR3 contains 16 residues. The V gene's germline CDR1 is LNHNV and CDR2 YYDKDF (reference sequence). Between the trimmed V and J ends, which lost 0 bases and 4 bases, there was a span of 13 bases. The CDR3 reads CATSREGGAIGNTIYF. The CDR3 DNA follows: TGTGCCACCAGCAGAGAGGGGGGGGCCATCGGAAACACCATATATTTT.

The chain uses TRBV2 and TRBJ2-5; 11 nucleotides agree with TRBD1. CDR3 length: 15 residues. The germline CDR1 and CDR2 sequences are SNHLY and FYNNEI. V lost 6 bases to trimming and J lost 4 bases; unmatched junction nucleotides: 7. The CDR3 DNA is TGTGCCAGCAGAGGGACAGGGGGAGGAAGAGAGACCCAGTACTTC. It is translated as CASRGTGGGRETQYF. Drawing the rest from reference TRBV2 and TRBJ2-5, the complete variable domain is EPEVTQTPSHQVTQMGQEVILRCVPISNHLYFYWYRQILGQKVEFLVSFYNNEISEKSEIFDDQFSVERPDGSNFTLKIRSTKLEDSAMYFCASRGTGGGRETQYFGPGTRLLVL.

At least ten counts were recorded for this clonotype. This chain uses TRBV9 with TRBJ1-5, with TRBD1 as a possible D gene (6 bases). The CDR3 length is 14 residues. Trimming stripped 4 bases from V and 3 bases from J, with 11 bases between. Germline values: CDR1 SGDLS, CDR2 YYNGEE. Here the CDR3 DNA reads TGTGCCAGCAGCAAGGGGGGATACAATCAGCCCCAGCATTTT. Translation: CASSKGGYNQPQHF.

This clonotype was recorded at least ten times. Written as DNA, the CDR3 is TGTGCCAGCAGCCGACAGGGGCAGAACACTGAAGCTTTCTTT. Its translation: CASSRQGQNTEAFF. This chain links TRBV7-9 with TRBJ1-1, with TRBD1 matching 8 bases. The CDR3 contains 14 residues. V dropped 5 bases and J dropped 1; count of bases not matched to a gene: 3. Germline CDR1 is SEHNR and CDR2 is FQNEAQ (reference sequence).

This clonotype was observed at least ten times. J is TRBJ1-1 and V is TRBV10-3; perhaps TRBD1 as D (5 bases). Trimming pared 7 bases from V and 3 bases from J, leaving 12 bases between. The CDR3 sequence is 13 residues long. CDR1 is ENHRY and CDR2 is SYGVKD in the germline V gene. The CDR3 sequence: CAITTGGDTEAFF. CDR3 nucleotides: TGTGCCATCACAACAGGCGGGGACACTGAAGCTTTCTTT.

This chain links TRBV7-9 with TRBJ2-7, with 10 bases aligning to TRBD1. V trimming: 4 bases; J trimming: 6 bases; junction bases outside the gene matches: 9. CDR1 and CDR2 (germline): SEHNR, FQNEAQ (reference sequence). This CDR3 region has 15 residues. The CDR3 spells CASSSPGQGSAEQYF. Here the CDR3 DNA reads TGTGCCAGCAGCTCCCCGGGACAGGGGAGTGCCGAGCAGTACTTC. Together with reference TRBV7-9 and TRBJ2-7, the CDR3 gives the full variable domain: DTGVSQNPRHKITKRGQNVTFRCDPISEHNRLYWYRQTLGQGPEFLTYFQNEAQLEKSRLLSDRFSAERPKGSFSTLEIQRTEQGDSAMYLCASSSPGQGSAEQYFGPGTRLTVT.

J is TRBJ2-2 and V is TRBV6-5, with TRBD2 matching 8 bases. Trimming at V came to 6 bases and at J to 4 bases, leaving 13 bases not matched to a gene. Germline loops: CDR1 MNHEY, CDR2 SVGAGI. The CDR3 sequence is 17 residues long. The CDR3 sequence is CASSSRRTSSVTGELFF. The CDR3 DNA is TGTGCCAGCAGCTCCCGGCGGACTAGCTCGGTCACCGGGGAGCTGTTTTTT.

The genes are TRBV15 and TRBJ2-7, with 9 bases fitting TRBD2. Trimming cost V 5 bases and J 0 bases; bases outside gene matches: 8. The CDR3 totals 16 residues. In germline, CDR1 is LNHNV, CDR2 YYDKDF (reference sequence). The CDR3 DNA reads as TGTGCCACCAGCTCCCGCGGGGGGGGAAGCTCCTACGAGCAGTACTTC. Translation gives CATSSRGGGSSYEQYF.

This clonotype was observed a handful of times. The rearrangement links TRBV4-1 to TRBJ2-7, with 8 bases lining up with TRBD2. Trimming took 0 bases from V and 8 from J; bases not matched to a gene: 3. Germline assignment: CDR1 MGHRA and CDR2 YSYEKL. The CDR3 totals 13 residues. In nucleotides, the CDR3 is TGCGCCAGCAGCCAAGAGTGGACTAGCAAGCAGTACTTC. Its translation is CASSQEWTSKQYF.

V usage is TRBV10-2 and J usage is TRBJ2-1, with TRBD2 identical over 11 bases. Germline V gene data show CDR1 as WSHSY and CDR2 as SAAADI. With V trimmed by 5 bases and J by 5 bases, 11 bases remained unmatched. CDR3 length: 17 amino acids. The CDR3 DNA sequence: TGCGCCAGCAGTATCCATAGCGGGAGGGGGAGGGACAATGAGCAGTTCTTC. Its protein is CASSIHSGRGRDNEQFF.

The table lists this clonotype with many counts. The V gene is TRBV19, the J gene TRBJ1-1; D is uncertain. The CDR3 is 14 residues long. Trimming shortened V by 3 bases and J by 1 base, and 9 bases separated the two germline ends. Germline assignment: CDR1 LNHDA and CDR2 SQIVND (reference sequence). The CDR3 DNA follows: TGTGCCAGTAGTATTGTCGCAGGGAACACTGAAGCTTTCTTT. Amino acids: CASSIVAGNTEAFF.

Many counts were recorded for this clonotype. V usage is TRBV10-2 and J usage is TRBJ1-1; 9 positions match TRBD1. After removal of 5 bases from V and 4 bases from J, the junction contained 2 bases not matched to a gene. The V gene's germline CDR1 is WSHSY and CDR2 SAAADI. The CDR3 has 13 amino acids. CDR3 nucleotide sequence: TGCGCCAGCAGTCAACAGGGGGCCACTGAAGCTTTCTTT. Translating it yields CASSQQGATEAFF.

V and J are TRBV10-3 and TRBJ1-5; D is perhaps TRBD1 (5 bases). This CDR3 comprises 13 residues. Trimming stripped 10 bases from V and 11 bases from J, with 21 bases between. The germline gives CDR1 ENHRY, CDR2 SYGVKD. The CDR3, as DNA: TGTGCCACCCAGGAGTGGGGGGGAGAGACCCAGCATTTT. Translated: CATQEWGGETQHF.

This rearrangement joins TRBV2 to TRBJ2-7, with D possibly matching TRBD1 (6 bases). In germline, CDR1 is SNHLY, CDR2 FYNNEI. Trimming pared 8 bases from V and 0 bases from J, leaving 20 bases between. The CDR3 runs to 16 residues. CDR3 sequence (DNA): TGTGCCAGCTCACCACCGACAGGACGGAGCTCCTACGAGCAGTACTTC. Protein sequence: CASSPPTGRSSYEQYF.

This chain connects TRBV7-9 to TRBJ2-7, with D perhaps matching TRBD2 (5 bases). Germline-derived CDR1 and CDR2 are SEHNR and FQNEAQ (reference sequence). V was clipped by 3 bases and J by 3 bases, with 18 bases between them. This CDR3 region has 16 residues. CDR3 sequence reads: CASSFYSRTRLYEQYF. The CDR3 region has the DNA TGTGCCAGCAGCTTCTATTCCAGGACTCGCCTCTACGAGCAGTACTTC.

This rearrangement joins TRBV24-1 to TRBJ1-5, with 9 bases that match TRBD1. Germline-derived CDR1 and CDR2 are KGHDR and SFDVKD. V lost 5 bases and J lost 0; bases outside the gene matches: 4. The CDR3 loop spans 16 amino acids. CDR3 sequence: CATSAWTGDSNQPQHF. CDR3 in DNA: TGTGCCACCAGTGCCTGGACAGGGGATAGCAATCAGCCCCAGCATTTT.

In its sample, this clonotype was seen many times. The chain uses TRBV3-1 and TRBJ2-7, with 10 nucleotides matching TRBD1. CDR1 LGHDT and CDR2 YNNKEL come from the germline V gene (reference sequence). This CDR3 is 13 amino acids long. With V trimmed by 4 bases and J by 5 bases, 2 bases remained unmatched. The DNA for the CDR3 is TGTGCCAGCAGCCGACAGGGGGCGAACGAGCAGTACTTC. Translation: CASSRQGANEQYF.

At least ten counts were recorded for this clonotype. One end of the junction varies from germline; a read error may be responsible. This rearrangement joins TRBV7-9 to TRBJ1-1; TRBD1 matches 11 bases. The V gene's germline CDR1 is SEHNR and CDR2 FQNEAQ (reference sequence). The CDR3 has 13 residues. DNA for the CDR3: TGTGCCAGCAGGCGGGACAGGGGGAGAATTACTAACTTT. This gives the protein CASRRDRGRITNF.

This clonotype was seen repeatedly, ten times or more. The chain carries TRBV20-1 and TRBJ1-1, with 7 nucleotides matching TRBD1. This CDR3 spans 13 amino acids. Looked up from germline, CDR1 is DFQATT and CDR2 is SNEGSKA (reference sequence). Trimming removed 6 bases from V and 1 base from J; junction bases left unmatched: 5. Written as DNA, the CDR3 is TGCAGTGCCAAGACAGGGACGAACACTGAAGCTTTCTTT. Its translation is CSAKTGTNTEAFF.

This clonotype appeared many times. The gene calls are TRBV25-1 and TRBJ1-2; 7 bases align to TRBD1. The CDR3 contains 13 residues. V lost 6 bases to trimming and J lost 11 bases; unmatched junction nucleotides: 12. Per the germline V gene, CDR1 is MGHDK and CDR2 is SYGVNS. CDR3 DNA sequence: TGTGCCAGCAGATCCGACAGGGCGGCTGGGTACACCTTC. As protein: CASRSDRAAGYTF.